This T cell receptor beta chain stems from a study of shared clonotypes between healthy human individuals (TCRdb year 2020). A note on the overall study: The cohort comprised a couple of women and a few men aged 18 to 49 years. Per donor, leukapheresis produced somewhere between about 0.94 and 9 billion PBMCs. To estimate repertoire size and how much clonotype sharing occurs between individuals, the study deeply sequenced the blood TCR repertoires of about five healthy adults. Libraries were prepared and TCR repertoires were sequenced by different laboratories using diverse techniques, in order to increase sequencing depth and limit assay-specific biases. For each donor, CD4 naive and CD4 memory were each run on three plates, CD8 naive on two plates, and CD8 memory on one plate. General findings and caveats noted by the study authors: Estimated clonotype richness was generally larger for naive than for memory subsets. Based on pairwise subsampling, the degree of clonotype sharing among donors was expected to be affected by sequencing depth. Compared with non-shared clonotypes, the clonotypes found in all four sorted-subset donors had higher generation probabilities. Because the study included only a small number of donors, the genetic and exposure-history diversity represented was limited. Sampling was restricted to blood, and TCR repertoires in tissues likely differ from the TCR repertoires found in blood. When several donors were compared, the shared fraction of clonotypes was approximately 5% for naive CD4, around 4% for naive CD8, 2% to 2.5% for memory CD4, and 0.4% for memory CD8. Rarefaction of sorted-subset datasets indicated incomplete sequencing despite the large sequencing depth.

This clone has a handful of counts. Its antigen has not been determined. Qualities for individual bases were not recorded, and no much larger clone is one base off. The germline V gene yields SGHTS for CDR1 and YDEGEE for CDR2. The CDR3, from cysteine to phenylalanine, totals 16 residues. Only CDR3 DNA is held: 48 bases, read in frame from base 1. V is clipped by 0 bases and J by 4 bases, and the sequence between their germline boundaries is 16 bases long. Healthy HIV-negative adults with no recently reported acute infections or vaccinations were included as donors. Every donor was a Caucasian adult living in Nashville, Tennessee, USA. CD4+ T cells were enriched through magnetic negative selection, after which naive cells were positively selected on CD45RA and the remaining negative fraction served as the memory subset. Blood was obtained by leukapheresis, after which PBMCs were separated by Ficoll-Histopaque density gradient centrifugation and cryopreserved in liquid nitrogen vapor phase. Analytical flow cytometry was used to check the purity and quantity of every magnetically sorted T cell population. Genomic DNA was isolated from every sorted fraction and measured by UV absorbance on a Nanodrop 2000c.

Using the deep immunoSEQ assay, TCR CDR3 regions were amplified from genomic DNA by multiplex PCR. Extracted genomic DNA from each cell subset was distributed evenly across all wells of several immunoSEQ 96-well plates, and each plate was treated as a replicate. For sorted subsets, 150 to 250 ng genomic DNA, equal to 30,000 to 35,000 T cell genomes, was loaded into each replicate PCR. Purified libraries were measured with a Qubit 3.0 fluorometer, size-checked on a Bioanalyzer 2100, and measured again with the KAPA Library Quantification kit. Every immunoSEQ 96-well plate was sequenced on a separate single-read 150-cycle Illumina NextSeq 550 flow cell. The paper's data handling went like this. Because only junctional sequences without quality scores were contained in the immunoSEQ output, filtering matching that applied to full-length reads could not be performed. Sequences were annotated with PyIR, a Python wrapper for IgBLAST v1.9, and V/J genes and CDR3 were assigned using IMGT germline references. Reads were removed for weak V/J assignments (E-value above 1e-6), missing CDR3, stop codons, out-of-frame junctions, or ambiguous translated residues. A V3J clonotype was defined by an identical inferred V gene, J gene, and CDR3 amino acid sequence. To compute the percentage overlap between repertoires, the number of shared unique clonotypes was divided by the size of the smaller repertoire. Three approaches were used to assess repertoire richness: RTK rarefaction, the Chao1 estimator, and Recon v2.1 estimates of unobserved clonotypes. OLGA was used to compute generation probabilities for all TCRbeta clonotypes that the gDNA method yielded from a handful of donors. Entries here come from immuneACCESS through TCRdb and include only in-frame sequences with V and J called. Some clones fail to appear in such tables; in the studies checked, an unresolved V gene covers under half of the shortfall, and the cause of the remainder is unknown. The V and J calls and the clone size are those of that table, but D and trimming were determined from the DNA. The sample profile shows 2 million to 2.5 million clones; approximately 90% of them were found once. Together, the top ten hold 0.37% of the sample.

Sequences were obtained from naive CD4+ T cells from PBMCs. This specimen's cell subset or site label, per the study, means: CD45RA+ positively selected. The TCR comes from a man in his late teens or twenties in good health. Some clones in this sample may be carry-over from other donors' samples. Rearrangement joined TRBV5-8 to TRBJ1-1, with the identity of the D gene unclear. CDR3 region: CASSLGATRRSTEAFF. The sequenced DNA is TGTGCCAGCAGCTTGGGAGCGACAAGGCGTTCCACTGAAGCTTTCTTT.